The clone carrying this TCR beta chain was seen a few times. Its target is unknown. Preparation of the TCRbeta library involved a method that used unique molecular identifiers. MiXCR, run by TCRdb on the PCR reads, gives a single entry per CDR3 protein. The sample consists of a few hundred thousand distinct CDR3 sequences, 10% to 15% of them appearing once. The data are from a study of T-cell reconstitution after alpha-beta-depleted transplantation in children. Study observations and caveats: Newly produced T cells mostly provided counts and TCRbeta diversity after one year, as hyperexpanded clones declined. About two months after transplant, alpha-beta T cells reportedly came from several hundred expanded graft clones. From surviving recipient T cells and thymic progenitors came the high day-60 TCRbeta diversity observed in some patients.

This receptor was identified in a male patient younger than 18 who had a stem cell transplant for acute myeloid leukemia, so the T cells may come from the graft donor. The material sequenced was PBMCs, mostly from graft donor cells, taken 360 days after TCRalphabeta/CD19-depleted stem cell transplant.

In nucleotides, the CDR3 is TGCAGTGCTTGGACGGGCACAGATACGCAGTATTTT. Its protein product is CSAWTGTDTQYF. This chain connects TRBV20-1 to TRBJ2-3; D remains ambiguous. V was cut by 5 bases and J by 1 base, with 7 bases left in between. The CDR3 spans 12 residues. The germline gives CDR1 DFQATT, CDR2 SNEGSKA (reference sequence).